The clone carrying this T cell receptor (beta chain) was detected only a few times. The sample comes from a study of somatic mutations in cytotoxic T cells in rheumatoid arthritis. The protocol was immunoSEQ multiplex PCR, while the TCRdb copy is restricted to in-frame clones and leaves out a portion. The data hold approximately 9,400 clones, with 65% to 85% observed a single time. Magnetic beads with positive selection isolated CD4+ and CD8+ fractions, whose purity was verified by flow cytometry. The TCR comes from an adult with rheumatoid arthritis. The material sequenced was CD8+ T cells sorted from blood.

CDR3 in amino acids: CASSPLYPGQGVGYTF. In DNA, the CDR3 is TGTGCCAGCAGCCCCCTTTACCCGGGACAGGGGGTTGGCTACACCTTC. The chain couples TRBV5-5 to TRBJ1-2, with 11 bases fitting TRBD1. Germline loops: CDR1 SGHKS, CDR2 YYEKEE (reference sequence). The CDR3 totals 16 residues. V lost 4 bases to trimming and J lost 7 bases; unmatched junction nucleotides: 12.